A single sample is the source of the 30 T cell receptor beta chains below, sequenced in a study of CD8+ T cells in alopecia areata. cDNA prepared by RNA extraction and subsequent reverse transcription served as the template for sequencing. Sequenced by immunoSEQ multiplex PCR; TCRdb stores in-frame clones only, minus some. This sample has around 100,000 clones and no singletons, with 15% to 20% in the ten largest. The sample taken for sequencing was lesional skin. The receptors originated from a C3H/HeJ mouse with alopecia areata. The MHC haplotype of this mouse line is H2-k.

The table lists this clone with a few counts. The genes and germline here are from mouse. The CDR3 protein is CASSAGTGASERLFF. The CDR3 bases that were read are TGTGCCAGCAGTGCCGGGACAGGGGCTTCCGAA. The chain joins TRBV13-3 to TRBJ1-4; 10 nucleotides line up with TRBD1. The read comes to an end 4 residues before the CDR3 does, leaving the germline J gene to fill in the end. The CDR3 length is 15 residues. Germline V gene sequence: CDR1 NNHDY, CDR2 SYVADS. The full variable domain, its missing parts supplied by reference TRBV13-3 and TRBJ1-4, is EAAVTQSPRSKVAVTGGKVTLSCHQTNNHDYMYWYRQDTGHGLRLIHYSYVADSTEKGDIPDGYKASRPSQENFSLILELASLSQTAVYFCASSAGTGASERLFFGHGTKLSVL.

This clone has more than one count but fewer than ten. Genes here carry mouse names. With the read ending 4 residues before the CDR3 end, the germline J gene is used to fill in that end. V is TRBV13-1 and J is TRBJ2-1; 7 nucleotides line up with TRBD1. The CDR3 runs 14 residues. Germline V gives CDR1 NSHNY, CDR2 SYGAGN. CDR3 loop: CASSDDRAWAEQFF. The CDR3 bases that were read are TGTGCCAGCAGTGACGACAGGGCGTGGGCT.

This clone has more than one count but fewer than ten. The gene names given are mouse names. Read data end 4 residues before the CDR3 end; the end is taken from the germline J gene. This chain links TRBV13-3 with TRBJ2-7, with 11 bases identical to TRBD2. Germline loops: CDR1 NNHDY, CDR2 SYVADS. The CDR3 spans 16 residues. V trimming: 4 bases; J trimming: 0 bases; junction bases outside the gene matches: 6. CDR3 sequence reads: CASSPPDWGGSYEQYF. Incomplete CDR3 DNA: TGTGCCAGCAGTCCTCCCGACTGGGGGGGCTCCTAT.

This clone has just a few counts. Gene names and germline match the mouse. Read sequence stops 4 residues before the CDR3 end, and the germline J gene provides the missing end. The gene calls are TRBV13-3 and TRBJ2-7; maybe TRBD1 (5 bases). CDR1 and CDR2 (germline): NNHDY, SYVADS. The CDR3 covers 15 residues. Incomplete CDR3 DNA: TGTGCCAGCAGTGAAGTGATGGACAAAAAGTAT. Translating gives CASSEVMDKKY. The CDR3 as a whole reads CASSEVMDKKYEQYF.

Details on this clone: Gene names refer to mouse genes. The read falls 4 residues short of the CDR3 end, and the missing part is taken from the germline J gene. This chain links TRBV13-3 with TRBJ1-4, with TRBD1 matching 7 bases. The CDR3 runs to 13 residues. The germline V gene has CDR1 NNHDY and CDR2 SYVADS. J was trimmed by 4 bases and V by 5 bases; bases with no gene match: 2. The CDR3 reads CASSRGDNERLFF. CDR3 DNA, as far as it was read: TGTGCCAGCAGCAGGGGGGACAACGAA.

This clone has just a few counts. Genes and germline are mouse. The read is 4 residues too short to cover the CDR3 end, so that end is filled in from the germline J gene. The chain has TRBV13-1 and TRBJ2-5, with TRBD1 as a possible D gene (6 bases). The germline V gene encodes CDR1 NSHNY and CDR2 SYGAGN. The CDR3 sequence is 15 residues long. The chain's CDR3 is CASSDASTGRDTQYF. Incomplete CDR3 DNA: TGTGCCAGCAGTGATGCCTCGACAGGTAGAGAC.

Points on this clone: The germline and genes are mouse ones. The sequenced part of the CDR3 DNA is TGTGCCAGCAGCCCTTGGGGGGGCGAGGGCACCGGG. Amino acid sequence: CASSPWGGEGTG. The full CDR3 protein is CASSPWGGEGTGQLYF. The J gene is TRBJ2-2, the V gene TRBV5; 9 bases fit TRBD2. Read data end 4 residues before the CDR3 end; the end is taken from the germline J gene. Trimming at V came to 4 bases and at J to 4 bases, leaving 7 bases not matched to a gene. The CDR3 has 16 residues. Germline V gene sequence: CDR1 LGHNA, CDR2 YNLKQL (reference sequence).

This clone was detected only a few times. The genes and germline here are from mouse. CDR3 sequence reads: CASTLGVHQNTLYF. CDR3 DNA, as far as it was read: TGTGCCAGCACACTGGGGGTCCATCAAAAC. The chain combines TRBV13-3 with TRBJ2-4, with 8 positions matching TRBD2. The CDR3 end is not reached by the read, which stops 4 residues before it; the germline J gene fills it in. The germline gives CDR1 NNHDY, CDR2 SYVADS. V was clipped by 6 bases and J by 2 bases; unmatched bases: 5. The CDR3 sequence is 14 residues long.

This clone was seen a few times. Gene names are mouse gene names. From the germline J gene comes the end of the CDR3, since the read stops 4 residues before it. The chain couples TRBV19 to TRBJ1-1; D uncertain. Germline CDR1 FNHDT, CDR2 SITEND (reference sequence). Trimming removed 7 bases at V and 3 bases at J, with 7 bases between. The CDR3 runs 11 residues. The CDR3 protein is CASSWDTEVFF. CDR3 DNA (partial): TGTGCCAGCTCGTGGGACACA.

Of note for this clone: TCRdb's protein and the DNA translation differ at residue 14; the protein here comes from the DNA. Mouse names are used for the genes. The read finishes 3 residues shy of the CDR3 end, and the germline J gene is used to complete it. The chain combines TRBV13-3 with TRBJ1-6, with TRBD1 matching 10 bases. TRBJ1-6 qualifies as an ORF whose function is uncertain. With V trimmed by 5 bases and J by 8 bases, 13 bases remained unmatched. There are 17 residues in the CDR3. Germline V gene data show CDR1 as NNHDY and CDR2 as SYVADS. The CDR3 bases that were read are TGTGCCAGCAGGGGCCCCCCCGGGACAGGGGAATATTCGCCC. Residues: CASRGPPGTGEYSP. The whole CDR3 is CASRGPPGTGEYSPLYF.

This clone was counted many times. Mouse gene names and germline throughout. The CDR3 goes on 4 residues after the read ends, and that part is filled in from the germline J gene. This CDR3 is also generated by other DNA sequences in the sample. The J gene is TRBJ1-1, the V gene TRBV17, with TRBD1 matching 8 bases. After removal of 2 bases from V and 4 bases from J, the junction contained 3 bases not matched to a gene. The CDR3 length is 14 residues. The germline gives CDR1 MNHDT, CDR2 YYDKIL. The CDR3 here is CASSRQGAGTEVFF. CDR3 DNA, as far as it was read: TGTGCTAGCAGTAGACAGGGGGCTGGCACA. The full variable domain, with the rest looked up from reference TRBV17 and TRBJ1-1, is DTTVKQNPRYKLARVGKPVNLICSQTMNHDTMYWYQKKPNQAPKLLLFYYDKILNREADTFEKFQSSRPNNSFCSLYIGSAGLEYSAMYLCASSRQGAGTEVFFGKGTRLTVV.

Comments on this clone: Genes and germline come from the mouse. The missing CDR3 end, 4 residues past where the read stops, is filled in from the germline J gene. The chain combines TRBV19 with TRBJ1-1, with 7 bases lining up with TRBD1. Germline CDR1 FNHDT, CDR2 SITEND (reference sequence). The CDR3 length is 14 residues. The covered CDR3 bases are TGTGCCAGCAGTATAGTCCCGGGACAGCCA. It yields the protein CASSIVPGQP. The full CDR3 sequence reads CASSIVPGQPEVFF. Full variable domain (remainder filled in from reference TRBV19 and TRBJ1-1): GGIITQTPKFLIGQEGQKLTLKCQQNFNHDTMYWYRQDSGKGLRLIYYSITENDLQKGDLSEGYDASREKKSSFSLTVTSAQKNEMAVFLCASSIVPGQPEVFFGKGTRLTVV.

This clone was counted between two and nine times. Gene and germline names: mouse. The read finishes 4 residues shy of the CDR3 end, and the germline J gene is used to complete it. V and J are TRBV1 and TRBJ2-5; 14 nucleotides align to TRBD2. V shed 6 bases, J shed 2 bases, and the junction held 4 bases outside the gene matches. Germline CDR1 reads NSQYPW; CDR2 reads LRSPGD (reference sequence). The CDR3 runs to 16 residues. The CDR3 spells CTCSPGLGGRQDTQYF. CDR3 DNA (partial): TGCACCTGCAGCCCGGGACTGGGGGGGCGCCAAGAC.

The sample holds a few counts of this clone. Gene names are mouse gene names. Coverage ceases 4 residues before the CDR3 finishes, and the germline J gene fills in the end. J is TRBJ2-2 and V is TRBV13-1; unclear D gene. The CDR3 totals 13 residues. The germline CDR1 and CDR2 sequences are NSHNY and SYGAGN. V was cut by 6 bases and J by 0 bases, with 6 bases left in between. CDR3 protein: CASTDTNTGQLYF. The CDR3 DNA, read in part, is TGTGCCAGCACAGATACAAACACCGGG.

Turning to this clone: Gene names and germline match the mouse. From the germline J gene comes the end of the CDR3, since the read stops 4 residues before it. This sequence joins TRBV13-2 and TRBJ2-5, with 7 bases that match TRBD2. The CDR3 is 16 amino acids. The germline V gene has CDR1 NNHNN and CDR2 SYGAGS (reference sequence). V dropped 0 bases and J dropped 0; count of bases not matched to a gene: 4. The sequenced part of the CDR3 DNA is TGTGCCAGCGGTGATGCGACTGGGAATAACCAAGAC. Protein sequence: CASGDATGNNQD. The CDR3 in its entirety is CASGDATGNNQDTQYF.

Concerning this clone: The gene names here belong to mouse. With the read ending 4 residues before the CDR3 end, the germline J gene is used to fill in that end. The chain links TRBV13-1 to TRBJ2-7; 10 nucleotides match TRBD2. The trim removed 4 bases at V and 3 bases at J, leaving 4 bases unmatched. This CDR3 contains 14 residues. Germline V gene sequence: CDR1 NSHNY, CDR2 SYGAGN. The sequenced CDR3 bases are TGTGCCAGCAGTATCACTGGGGGGGACTAT. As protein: CASSITGGDY. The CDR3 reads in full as CASSITGGDYEQYF.

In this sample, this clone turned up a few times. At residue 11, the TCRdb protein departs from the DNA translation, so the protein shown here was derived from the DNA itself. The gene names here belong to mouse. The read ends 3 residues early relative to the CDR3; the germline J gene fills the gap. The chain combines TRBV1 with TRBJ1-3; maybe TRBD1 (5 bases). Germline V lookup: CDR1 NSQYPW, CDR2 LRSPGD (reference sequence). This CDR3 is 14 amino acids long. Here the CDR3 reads CTCRRGNSGNALYF. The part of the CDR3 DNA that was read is TGCACCTGCAGAAGGGGAAATTCTGGAAATGCG.

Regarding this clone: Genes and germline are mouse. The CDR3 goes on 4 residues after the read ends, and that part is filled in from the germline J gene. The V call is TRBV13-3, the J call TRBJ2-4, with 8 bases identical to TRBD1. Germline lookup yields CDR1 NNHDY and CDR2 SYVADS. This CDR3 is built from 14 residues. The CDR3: CASSDRTGRNTLYF. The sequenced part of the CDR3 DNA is TGTGCCAGCAGTGATCGGACAGGGCGAAAC.

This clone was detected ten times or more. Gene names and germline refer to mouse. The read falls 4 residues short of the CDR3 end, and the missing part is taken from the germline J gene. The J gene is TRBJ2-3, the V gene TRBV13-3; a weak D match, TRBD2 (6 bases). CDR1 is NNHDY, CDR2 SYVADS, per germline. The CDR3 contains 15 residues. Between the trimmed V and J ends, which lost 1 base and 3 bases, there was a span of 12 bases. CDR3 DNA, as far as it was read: TGTGCCAGCAGTGATTTGGGGGAAGGGGCAGAA. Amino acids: CASSDLGEGAE. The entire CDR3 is CASSDLGEGAETLYF.

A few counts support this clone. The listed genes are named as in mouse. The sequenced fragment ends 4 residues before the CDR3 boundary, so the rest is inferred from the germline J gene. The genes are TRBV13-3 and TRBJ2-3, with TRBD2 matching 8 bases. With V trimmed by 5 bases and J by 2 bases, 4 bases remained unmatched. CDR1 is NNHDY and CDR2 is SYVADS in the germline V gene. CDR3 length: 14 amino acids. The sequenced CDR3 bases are TGTGCCAGCAGCTGGGGGGCGGATGCAGAA. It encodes CASSWGADAE. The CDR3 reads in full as CASSWGADAETLYF.

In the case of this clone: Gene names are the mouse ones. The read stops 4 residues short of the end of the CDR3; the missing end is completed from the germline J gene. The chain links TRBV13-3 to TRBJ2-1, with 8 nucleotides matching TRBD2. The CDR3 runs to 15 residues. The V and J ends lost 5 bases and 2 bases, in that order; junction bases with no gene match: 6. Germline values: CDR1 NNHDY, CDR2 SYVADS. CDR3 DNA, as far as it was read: TGTGCCAGCAGCCCTGGACTGGGACACTATGCT. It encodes CASSPGLGHYA. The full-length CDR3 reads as CASSPGLGHYAEQFF.

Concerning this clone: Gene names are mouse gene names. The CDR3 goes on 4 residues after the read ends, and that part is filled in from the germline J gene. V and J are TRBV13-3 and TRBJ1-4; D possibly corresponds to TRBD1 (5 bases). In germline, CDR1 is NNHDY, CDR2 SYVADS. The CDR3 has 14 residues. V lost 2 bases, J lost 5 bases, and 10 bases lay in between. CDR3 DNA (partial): TGTGCCAGCAGTGAAGAGGGGAGGAACGAA. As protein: CASSEEGRNE. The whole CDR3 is CASSEEGRNERLFF.

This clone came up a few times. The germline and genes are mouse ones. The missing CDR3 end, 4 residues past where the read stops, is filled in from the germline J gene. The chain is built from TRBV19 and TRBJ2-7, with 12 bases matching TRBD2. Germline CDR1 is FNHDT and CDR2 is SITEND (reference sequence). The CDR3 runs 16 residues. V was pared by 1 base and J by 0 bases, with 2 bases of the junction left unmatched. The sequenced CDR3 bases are TGTGCCAGCAGTATAAGGGACTGGGGGGACTCCTAT. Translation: CASSIRDWGDSY. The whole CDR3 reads CASSIRDWGDSYEQYF.

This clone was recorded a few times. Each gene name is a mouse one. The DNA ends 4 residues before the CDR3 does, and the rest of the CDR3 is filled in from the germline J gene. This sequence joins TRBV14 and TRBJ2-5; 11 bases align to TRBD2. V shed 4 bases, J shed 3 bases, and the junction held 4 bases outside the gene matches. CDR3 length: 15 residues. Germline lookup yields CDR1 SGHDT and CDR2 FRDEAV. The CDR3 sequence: CASSRLGGDQDTQYF. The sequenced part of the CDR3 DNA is TGTGCCAGCAGTCGACTGGGGGGGGATCAAGAC.

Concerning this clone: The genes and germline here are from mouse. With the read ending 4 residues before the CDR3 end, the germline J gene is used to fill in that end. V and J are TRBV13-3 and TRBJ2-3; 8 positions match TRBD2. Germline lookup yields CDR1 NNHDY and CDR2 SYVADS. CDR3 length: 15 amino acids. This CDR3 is CASSGGGARQETLYF. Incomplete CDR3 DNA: TGTGCCAGCAGCGGCGGGGGGGCGCGTCAAGAA.

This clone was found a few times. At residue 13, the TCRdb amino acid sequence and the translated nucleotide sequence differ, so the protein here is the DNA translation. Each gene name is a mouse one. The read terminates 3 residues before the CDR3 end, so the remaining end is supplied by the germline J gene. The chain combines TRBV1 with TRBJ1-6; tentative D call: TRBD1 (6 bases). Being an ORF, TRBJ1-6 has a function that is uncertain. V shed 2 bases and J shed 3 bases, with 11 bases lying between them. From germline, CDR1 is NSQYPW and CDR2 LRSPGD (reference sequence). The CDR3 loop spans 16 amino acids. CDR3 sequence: CTCSATGTNYNSPLYF. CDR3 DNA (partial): TGCACCTGCAGTGCAACCGGGACAAACTATAATTCGCCC.

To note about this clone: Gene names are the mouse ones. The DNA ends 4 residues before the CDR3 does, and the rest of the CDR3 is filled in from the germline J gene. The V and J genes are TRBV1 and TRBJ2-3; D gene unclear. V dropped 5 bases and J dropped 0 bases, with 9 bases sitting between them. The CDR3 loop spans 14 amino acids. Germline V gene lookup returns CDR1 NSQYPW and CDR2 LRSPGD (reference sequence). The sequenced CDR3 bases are TGCACCTGCAGTCCCCATCGTAGTGCAGAA. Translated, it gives CTCSPHRSAE. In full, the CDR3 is CTCSPHRSAETLYF.

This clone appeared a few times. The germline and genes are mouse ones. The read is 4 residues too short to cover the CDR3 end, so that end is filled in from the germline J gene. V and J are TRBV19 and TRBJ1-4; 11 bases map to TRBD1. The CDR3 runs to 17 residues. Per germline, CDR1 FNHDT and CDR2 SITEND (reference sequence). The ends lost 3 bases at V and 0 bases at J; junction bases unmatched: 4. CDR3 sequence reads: CASSTGTGGISNERLFF. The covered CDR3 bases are TGTGCCAGCAGTACCGGGACAGGGGGAATTTCCAACGAA.

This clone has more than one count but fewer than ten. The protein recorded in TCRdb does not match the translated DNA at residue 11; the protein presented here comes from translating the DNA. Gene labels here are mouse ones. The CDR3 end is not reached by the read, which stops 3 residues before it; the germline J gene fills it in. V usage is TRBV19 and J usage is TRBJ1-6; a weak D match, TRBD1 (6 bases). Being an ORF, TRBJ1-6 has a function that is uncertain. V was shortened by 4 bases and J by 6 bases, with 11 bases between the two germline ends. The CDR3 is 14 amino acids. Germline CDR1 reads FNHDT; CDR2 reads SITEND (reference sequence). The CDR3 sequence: CASSLGTFNSPLYF. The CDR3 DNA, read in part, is TGTGCCAGCAGTCTCGGGACATTTAATTCGCCC.

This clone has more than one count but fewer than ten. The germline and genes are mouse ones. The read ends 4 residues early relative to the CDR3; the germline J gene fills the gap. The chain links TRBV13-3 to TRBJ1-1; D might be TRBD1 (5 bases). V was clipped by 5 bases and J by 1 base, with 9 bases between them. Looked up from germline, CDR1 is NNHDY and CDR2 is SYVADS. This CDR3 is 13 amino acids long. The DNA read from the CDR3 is TGTGCCAGCAGGACGAGGGGAAACACA. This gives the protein CASRTRGNT. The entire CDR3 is CASRTRGNTEVFF.